This T cell receptor (beta chain) was recovered during a study of T cell repertoires in ileal Crohn's disease. Whole-study results and caveats: Active smokers at surgery had more clonal expansions than non-smokers. Endoscopic recurrence occurred in every patient whose clonality exceeded 26.8%.

Eligibility required adulthood, ileal or ileocolonic Crohn's disease and indicated ileocolonic resection. The protocol was immunoSEQ multiplex PCR, while the TCRdb copy is restricted to in-frame clones and leaves out a portion. Of approximately 17,000 clones in the sample, 70% to 90% are singletons; the top ten hold approximately 10%. Germline-derived CDR1 and CDR2 are MNHEY and SVGAGI. This CDR3 contains 14 residues. Trimming took 6 bases from V and 9 from J, leaving 19 bases between them. Note on this clone: What it binds is unknown.

This TCR was sampled from an adult with Crohn's disease. The V and J genes are TRBV6-5 and TRBJ2-3, with D possibly being TRBD1 (5 bases). The material sequenced was ileal tissue. The DNA of the CDR3 is TGTGCCAGCAGACCTCAGGGAAGGTTAAGAACGCAGTATTTT. Translation: CASRPQGRLRTQYF.